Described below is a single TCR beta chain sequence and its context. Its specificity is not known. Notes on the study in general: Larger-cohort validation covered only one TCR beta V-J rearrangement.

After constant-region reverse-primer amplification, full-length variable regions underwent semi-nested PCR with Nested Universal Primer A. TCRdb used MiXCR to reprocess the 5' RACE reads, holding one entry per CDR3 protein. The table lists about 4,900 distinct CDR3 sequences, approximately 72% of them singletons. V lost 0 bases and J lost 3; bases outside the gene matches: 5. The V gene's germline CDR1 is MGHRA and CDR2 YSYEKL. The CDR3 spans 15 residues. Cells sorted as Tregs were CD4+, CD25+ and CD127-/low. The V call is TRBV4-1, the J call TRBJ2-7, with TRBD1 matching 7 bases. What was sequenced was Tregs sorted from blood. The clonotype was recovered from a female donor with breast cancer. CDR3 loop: CASSQEGAGGYEQYF. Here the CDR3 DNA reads TGCGCCAGCAGCCAAGAAGGGGCAGGGGGCTACGAGCAGTACTTC.